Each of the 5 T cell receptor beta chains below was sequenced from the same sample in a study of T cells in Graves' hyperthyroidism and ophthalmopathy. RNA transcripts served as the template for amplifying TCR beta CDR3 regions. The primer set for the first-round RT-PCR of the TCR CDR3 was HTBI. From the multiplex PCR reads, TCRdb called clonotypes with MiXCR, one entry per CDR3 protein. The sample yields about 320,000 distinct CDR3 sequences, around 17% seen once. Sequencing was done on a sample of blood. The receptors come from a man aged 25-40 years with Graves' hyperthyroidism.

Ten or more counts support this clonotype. The CDR3, as DNA: TGCGCCAGCAAGGAAGGAGGGACAGGGATCTACGAGCAGTACTTC. Its translation: CASKEGGTGIYEQYF. The chain uses TRBV5-1 and TRBJ2-7; 9 bases match TRBD1. CDR3 length: 15 amino acids. With 6 bases clipped from V and 3 bases from J, the junction kept 10 bases outside the gene matches. CDR1 SGHRS and CDR2 YFSETQ come from the germline V gene.

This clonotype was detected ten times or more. The CDR3 loop is CSARDLRGLATYEQFF. The CDR3 region has the DNA TGCAGTGCTAGAGATCTCCGGGGACTAGCGACCTATGAGCAGTTCTTC. The chain uses TRBV20-1 and TRBJ2-1; 10 bases match TRBD2. With V trimmed by 0 bases and J by 8 bases, 10 bases remained unmatched. Germline V gene data show CDR1 as DFQATT and CDR2 as SNEGSKA (reference sequence). The CDR3 runs 16 residues.

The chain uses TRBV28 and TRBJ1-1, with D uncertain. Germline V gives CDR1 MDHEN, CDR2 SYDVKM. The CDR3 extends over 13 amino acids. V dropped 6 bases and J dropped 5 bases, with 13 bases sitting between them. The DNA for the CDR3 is TGTGCCAGCAGCCTGCCCCTTGGGACTGAAGCTTTCTTT. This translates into CASSLPLGTEAFF.

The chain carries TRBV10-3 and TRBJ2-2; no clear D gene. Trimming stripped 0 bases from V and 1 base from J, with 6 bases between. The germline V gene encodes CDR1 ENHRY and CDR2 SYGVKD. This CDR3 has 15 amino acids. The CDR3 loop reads CAISESGRNTGELFF. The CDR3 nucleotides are TGTGCCATCAGTGAGTCCGGTAGGAACACCGGGGAGCTGTTTTTT.

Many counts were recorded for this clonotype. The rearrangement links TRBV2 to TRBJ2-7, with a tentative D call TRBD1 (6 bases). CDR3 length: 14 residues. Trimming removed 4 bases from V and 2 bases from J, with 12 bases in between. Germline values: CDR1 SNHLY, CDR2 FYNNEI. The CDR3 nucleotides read TGTGCCAGCAGTGTGACAGGAGGAACCTACGAGCAGTACTTC. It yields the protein CASSVTGGTYEQYF.